Sequencing of this T cell receptor beta chain was carried out in a study of beta chain features in type 1 diabetes. As for the study in general: Examination covered around 98 million sorted cells spanning all samples. Study findings and constraints: Relative to healthy donors, patients appeared to have naive, central memory and Treg TCRB repertoires that were more similar.

In this sample, this clone turned up a few times. Its target is not known. The CDR3 has 13 residues. In germline, CDR1 is SGHRS, CDR2 YFSETQ. With 5 bases removed from V and 8 bases from J, the gap between germline ends came to 11 bases. Investigators reverse transcribed all isolated RNA, so they sequenced expressed TCRB transcripts. The table came from immunoSEQ multiplex PCR; TCRdb's copy has only in-frame clones and leaves some out. The sample has hundreds of thousands of clones; less than 20% are singletons. The V gene is TRBV5-1, the J gene TRBJ1-6, with D perhaps matching TRBD1 (5 bases). This clonotype was obtained from a man between 18 and 29 years old in good health. Specimen: naive CD4+ T cells from blood. CDR3 bases: TGCGCCAGCAGGGGGGTATTGGATTCACCCCTCCACTTT. Its translation is CASRGVLDSPLHF.